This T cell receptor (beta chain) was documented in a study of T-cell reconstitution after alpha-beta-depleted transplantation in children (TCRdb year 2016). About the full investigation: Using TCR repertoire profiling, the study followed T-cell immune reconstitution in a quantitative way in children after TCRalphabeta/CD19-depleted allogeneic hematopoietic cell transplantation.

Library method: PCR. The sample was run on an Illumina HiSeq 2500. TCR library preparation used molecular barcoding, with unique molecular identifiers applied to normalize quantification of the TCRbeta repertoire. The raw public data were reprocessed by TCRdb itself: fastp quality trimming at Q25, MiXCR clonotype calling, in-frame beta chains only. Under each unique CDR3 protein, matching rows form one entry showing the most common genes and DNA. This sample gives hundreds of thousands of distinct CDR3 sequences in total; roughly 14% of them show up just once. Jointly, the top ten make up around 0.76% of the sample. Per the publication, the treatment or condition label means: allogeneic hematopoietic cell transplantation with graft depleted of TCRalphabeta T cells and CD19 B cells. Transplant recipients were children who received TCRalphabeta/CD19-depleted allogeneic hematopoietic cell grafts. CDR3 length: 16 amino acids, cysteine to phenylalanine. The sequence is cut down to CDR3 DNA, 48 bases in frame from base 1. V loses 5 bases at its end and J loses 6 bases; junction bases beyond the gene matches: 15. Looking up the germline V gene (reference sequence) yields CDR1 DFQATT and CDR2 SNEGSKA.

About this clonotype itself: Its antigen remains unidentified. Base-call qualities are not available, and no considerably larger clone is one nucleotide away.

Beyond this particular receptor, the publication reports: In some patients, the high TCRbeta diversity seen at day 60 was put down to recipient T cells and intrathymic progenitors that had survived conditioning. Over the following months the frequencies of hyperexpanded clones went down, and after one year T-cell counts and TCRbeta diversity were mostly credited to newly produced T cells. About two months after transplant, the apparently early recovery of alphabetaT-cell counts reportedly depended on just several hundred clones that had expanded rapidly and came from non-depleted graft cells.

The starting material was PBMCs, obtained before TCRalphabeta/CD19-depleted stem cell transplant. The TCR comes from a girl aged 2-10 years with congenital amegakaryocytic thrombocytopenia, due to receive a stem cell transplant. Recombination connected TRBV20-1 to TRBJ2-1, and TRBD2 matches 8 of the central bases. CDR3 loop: CSASGPLPGGSNEQFF. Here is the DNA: TGCAGTGCTTCCGGTCCCTTACCGGGAGGGAGCAATGAGCAGTTCTTC.